This TCR beta chain appears in the sequencing data of a study of CD8 T cells in Susac syndrome. Random hexamers primed reverse transcription of about 0.45 to 1 ug RNA. immunoSEQ multiplex PCR amplified TCR beta CDR3 across 54 Vbeta, 13 Jbeta. One entry per CDR3 protein results from TCRdb running MiXCR on the immunoSEQ multiplex PCR reads. This sample has fewer than 150,000 distinct CDR3 sequences, with around 94% found just once. In germline, CDR1 is DFQATT, CDR2 SNEGSKA (reference sequence). The CDR3 is 13 amino acids. V gave up 5 bases and J gave up 7 bases; unmatched junction bases: 8. This clonotype was found once.

The J gene is TRBJ2-1, the V gene TRBV20-1; TRBD2 aligns across 7 bases. The TCR was taken from a human donor in good health. The sample comprised CD8+ T cells from PBMCs. As DNA, the CDR3 is TGCAGTGCTGACGGGACTAAAGTTAATGAGCAGTTCTTC. It is translated as CSADGTKVNEQFF.